This T cell receptor (beta chain) was documented in a study of T cells in Graves' hyperthyroidism and ophthalmopathy. Overall study context: Peripheral blood samples were taken at initial diagnosis, prior to any treatment.

As concerns this clonotype: Its antigen is as yet unknown.

Amplification yielded TCR beta CDR3 regions, with RNA transcripts as the source. A set of HTBI primers served as the primers for a first-round RT-PCR of the TCR CDR3. TCRdb reprocessed the multiplex PCR reads with MiXCR, giving one entry per CDR3 protein. This sample has roughly 180,000 distinct CDR3 sequences, with roughly 10% found just once. After removal of 3 bases from V and 5 bases from J, the junction contained 6 bases not matched to a gene. CDR3 size: 16 residues. CDR1 is KGHDR, CDR2 SFDVKD, per germline. Study-level findings and limits: Ophthalmopathy stood apart from stable hyperthyroidism in a 13 V-J model.

The blood specimen was taken at initial hyperthyroidism diagnosis, before any ophthalmopathy symptoms. The sequencing input was blood. This clonotype was obtained from a woman under 30 with Graves' hyperthyroidism that later progressed to Graves' ophthalmopathy. The gene calls are TRBV24-1 and TRBJ2-1; 10 bases match TRBD1. CDR3 residues: CATSDPLTGGHNEQFF. DNA for the CDR3: TGTGCCACCAGTGATCCCCTGACAGGGGGCCACAATGAGCAGTTCTTC.